The next 26 T cell receptor beta chains were all read from a single sample in a study of T cells after posttransplantation cyclophosphamide. Sampled 1 year posttransplant, controls received myeloablative marrow transplants, methotrexate and a calcineurin inhibitor. Sequencing used immunoSEQ multiplex PCR; TCRdb keeps in-frame clones, though not all of them. The table includes 15,000 to 19,000 clones, more than 70% detected once. This material consisted of PBMCs, taken more than 350 days after allogeneic stem cell transplant with calcineurin inhibitor and methotrexate. These receptors were taken from a male patient younger than 35 who received an allogeneic stem cell transplant from a related donor, was CMV-positive, and had no GVHD. Some T cells could come from the graft donor.

The gene calls are TRBV6-6 and TRBJ1-5, with a possible D match to TRBD1 (6 bases). Germline loops: CDR1 MNHNY, CDR2 SVGAGI (reference sequence). The V gene lost 2 bases and the J gene lost 2 bases, with 7 bases spanning the gap. CDR3 length equals 14 residues. The CDR3 here is CASSYAGGNQPQHF. The CDR3 nucleotides read TGTGCCAGCAGTTACGCAGGGGGCAATCAGCCCCAGCATTTT.

V is TRBV7-2 and J is TRBJ1-4, with 7 bases identical to TRBD1. With 0 bases clipped from V and 0 bases from J, the junction kept 7 bases outside the gene matches. The CDR3 totals 18 residues. Germline CDR1 reads SGHTA; CDR2 reads FQGNSA. The CDR3 is CASSLALGTASTNEKLFF. CDR3 coding DNA: TGTGCCAGCAGCTTAGCGCTCGGGACAGCCTCAACTAATGAAAAACTGTTTTTT.

This sequence joins TRBV18 and TRBJ2-5; 7 bases align to TRBD1. The CDR3 has 17 residues. Germline trimming cut 0 bases from V and 2 bases from J; bases unmatched to any gene: 9. CDR1 and CDR2 (germline): KGHSH, LQKENI. The CDR3 reads CASSPPWRTGFQETQYF. The DNA for the CDR3 is TGTGCCAGCTCACCACCATGGCGGACAGGATTTCAAGAGACCCAGTACTTC.

The rearrangement uses TRBV28 and TRBJ1-5; 9 bases align to TRBD1. The CDR3 is 16 amino acids. V shed 5 bases and J 2 bases; nucleotides not matched to a gene: 7. The germline CDR1 and CDR2 sequences are MDHEN and SYDVKM. Here the CDR3 DNA reads TGTGCCAGCAGTCTAACGACAGGGGGAGGCAATCAGCCCCAGCATTTT. Residues: CASSLTTGGGNQPQHF.

This clone has only a few counts. The DNA for the CDR3 is TGTGCCAGCAGATATGACAGTATGAACACCGGGGAGCTGTTTTTT. Translation: CASRYDSMNTGELFF. The genes are TRBV6-5 and TRBJ2-2, with D perhaps matching TRBD1 (5 bases). The CDR3 contains 15 residues. Trimming stripped 6 bases from V and 1 base from J, with 12 bases between. Looked up from germline, CDR1 is MNHEY and CDR2 is SVGAGI.

The rearrangement links TRBV27 to TRBJ2-3; 12 bases line up with TRBD1. The germline CDR1 and CDR2 sequences are MNHEY and SMNVEV (reference sequence). With 2 bases clipped from V and 2 bases from J, the junction kept 5 bases outside the gene matches. This CDR3 contains 17 residues. The CDR3 loop reads CASSLLGQGALTDTQYF. The CDR3 DNA reads TGTGCCAGCAGTTTACTGGGACAGGGGGCCCTCACAGATACGCAGTATTTT.

This clone was counted only a few times. V gene TRBV10-3 combines with J gene TRBJ2-7; D perhaps matches TRBD2 (5 bases). Trimming removed 7 bases at V and 2 bases at J, with 12 bases between. CDR3 size: 13 residues. CDR1 and CDR2 from the germline V gene are ENHRY and SYGVKD. This CDR3 reads CAINSGNAYEQYF. CDR3 DNA sequence: TGTGCCATCAATTCCGGGAACGCCTACGAGCAGTACTTC.

This clone was counted a few times. The rearrangement uses TRBV6-5 and TRBJ1-3; 7 nucleotides match TRBD1. Trimming removed 5 bases from V and 4 bases from J; junction bases left unmatched: 2. The CDR3 is 13 residues long. The V gene's germline CDR1 is MNHEY and CDR2 SVGAGI. The CDR3 is CASSDRAGNTIYF. The CDR3 DNA reads as TGTGCCAGCAGTGACAGGGCCGGAAACACCATATATTTT.

The chain employs TRBV27 and TRBJ1-1; D uncertain. The germline V and J ends were trimmed by 5 bases and 3 bases, with 10 bases remaining between them. CDR3 length equals 13 residues. Germline CDR1 MNHEY, CDR2 SMNVEV (reference sequence). CDR3 in DNA: TGTGCCAGCAGTGTTCACCGGGACACTGAAGCTTTCTTT. This gives the protein CASSVHRDTEAFF.

The chain is built from TRBV27 and TRBJ1-5; 7 bases are shared with TRBD1. There are 16 residues in the CDR3. CDR1 is MNHEY and CDR2 is SMNVEV in the germline V gene (reference sequence). Trimming removed 8 bases from V and 2 bases from J; junction bases left unmatched: 12. CDR3 nucleotides: TGTGCCAGCGCGGCGAAGGGGGCGTCGGGCAATCAGCCCCAGCATTTT. This encodes CASAAKGASGNQPQHF.

The rearrangement uses TRBV4-3 and TRBJ2-6, with 9 nucleotides matching TRBD1. J gave up 0 bases and V 5 bases, and 11 bases lay outside the gene matches. This CDR3 has 19 residues. In germline, CDR1 is LGHNA, CDR2 YSLEER. Here the CDR3 DNA reads TGCGCCAGCAGCGCACTTTACAGGGGGCTCGGCTCTGGGGCCAACGTCCTGACTTTC. It yields the protein CASSALYRGLGSGANVLTF.

The rearrangement uses TRBV2 and TRBJ2-5; D perhaps matches TRBD2 (5 bases). The V gene's germline CDR1 is SNHLY and CDR2 FYNNEI. The V and J ends lost 1 base and 2 bases respectively, with 11 bases between them. CDR3 length equals 15 residues. The CDR3 loop reads CASSEEEGAQETQYF. CDR3 bases: TGTGCCAGCAGTGAAGAAGAGGGAGCACAAGAGACCCAGTACTTC. Full variable domain (outside the CDR3, taken from reference TRBV2 and TRBJ2-5): EPEVTQTPSHQVTQMGQEVILRCVPISNHLYFYWYRQILGQKVEFLVSFYNNEISEKSEIFDDQFSVERPDGSNFTLKIRSTKLEDSAMYFCASSEEEGAQETQYFGPGTRLLVL.

Note on this clone: Sequence at one end of the junction differs from germline and may be a read error. The chain employs TRBV30 and TRBJ1-4; 9 bases are a match to TRBD1. The CDR3 totals 15 residues. CDR1 is GTSNPN and CDR2 is SVGIG in the germline V gene (reference sequence). CDR3 loop: CARSVEGQGREKLFF. The CDR3, as DNA: TGTGCCCGGAGTGTAGAAGGACAGGGGAGGGAAAAACTGTTTTTT.

The genes are TRBV5-1 and TRBJ2-1, with 12 positions matching TRBD2. The trim removed 5 bases at V and 4 bases at J, leaving 25 bases unmatched. CDR1 and CDR2 from the germline V gene are SGHRS and YFSETQ. The CDR3 loop spans 22 amino acids. CDR3 sequence: CASRDRDRAVRLAGANYNEQFF. In nucleotides, the CDR3 is TGCGCCAGCAGGGACCGGGACAGGGCAGTGCGACTAGCGGGAGCAAATTACAATGAGCAGTTCTTC.

By frequency in the sample, this clone is medium-sized. The chain carries TRBV19 and TRBJ2-1, with TRBD2 matching over 12 bases. This CDR3 contains 15 residues. Germline CDR1 and CDR2: LNHDA and SQIVND (reference sequence). V was pared by 6 bases and J by 3 bases, with 3 bases of the junction left unmatched. CDR3 in amino acids: CASSETSGSYNEQFF. CDR3 DNA sequence: TGTGCCAGTAGCGAGACTAGCGGGAGCTACAATGAGCAGTTCTTC.

The chain is built from TRBV7-9 and TRBJ2-7; 7 nucleotides match TRBD1. Germline V gene lookup returns CDR1 SEHNR and CDR2 FQNEAQ (reference sequence). This CDR3 comprises 14 residues. The V and J ends lost 4 bases and 6 bases, in that order; junction bases with no gene match: 9. The CDR3 is CASSSQGWTGEQYF. CDR3 DNA sequence: TGTGCCAGCAGCTCACAGGGCTGGACAGGCGAGCAGTACTTC.

V is TRBV14 and J is TRBJ1-2, with D tentatively TRBD1 (6 bases). The CDR3 runs 16 residues. V was cut by 5 bases and J by 8 bases, with 24 bases left in between. Germline CDR1 SGHDN, CDR2 FVKESK. The DNA for the CDR3 is TGTGCCAGCAGCTTGAGGGGGATAGCCATAGCGTTCGGCTACACCTTC. Translation gives CASSLRGIAIAFGYTF.

This rearrangement joins TRBV19 to TRBJ2-7; 11 positions match TRBD1. J was trimmed by 4 bases and V by 4 bases; bases with no gene match: 9. The CDR3 loop spans 16 amino acids. The germline V gene encodes CDR1 LNHDA and CDR2 SQIVND (reference sequence). CDR3 sequence: CASSNKWDRGSYEQYF. In nucleotides, the CDR3 is TGTGCCAGTAGTAATAAGTGGGACAGGGGGAGTTACGAGCAGTACTTC.

The count of this clone is one. The chain has TRBV7-8 and TRBJ1-2, with 7 bases that match TRBD1. The CDR3 is made up of 13 amino acids. Losses at the gene ends were 5 bases for V and 6 bases for J; bases not matched to a gene: 6. Germline values: CDR1 SGHVS, CDR2 FQNEAQ. The chain's CDR3 is CASSRGQANGYTF. Written as DNA, the CDR3 is TGTGCCAGCAGCCGAGGACAGGCGAATGGCTACACCTTC.

The chain recombines TRBV6-5 with TRBJ2-7, with 8 bases fitting TRBD2. The J segment lost 7 bases and the V segment lost 2 bases, leaving 10 bases of the junction unmatched. Germline-derived CDR1 and CDR2 are MNHEY and SVGAGI. The CDR3 contains 15 residues. The CDR3, as DNA: TGTGCCAGCAGTTACGGTCCGGGAGGGCCGGGAGAGCAGTACTTC. Translated: CASSYGPGGPGEQYF.

CDR3 amino acids: CASSFFGTGWSSSYEQYF. CDR3 nucleotide sequence: TGTGCCAGCAGTTTCTTCGGGACAGGTTGGAGTAGCTCCTACGAGCAGTACTTC. The V call is TRBV28, the J call TRBJ2-7, with 8 bases identical to TRBD1. Germline V gene data show CDR1 as MDHEN and CDR2 as SYDVKM. The CDR3 length is 18 residues. The ends lost 3 bases at V and 0 bases at J; junction bases unmatched: 13.

The chain combines TRBV29-1 with TRBJ1-6; 8 bases map to TRBD1. The CDR3 runs 14 residues. The V gene end was trimmed by 6 bases and the J gene end by 9 bases; junction bases not matched to a gene: 10. Germline V gives CDR1 SQVTM, CDR2 ANQGSEA. The CDR3 loop is CSVRTGTGSSPLHF. The CDR3 DNA reads as TGCAGCGTGAGGACCGGGACAGGCTCTTCACCCCTCCACTTT.

A few counts support this clone. Relative to the germline gene, one junction end is altered; a read error may explain this. The rearrangement links TRBV6-5 to TRBJ2-1, with D unclear. The CDR3 has 14 residues. Germline V CDR1 and CDR2: MNHEY, SVGAGI. The CDR3 region is CASSYSNSYSEQFF. CDR3 sequence (DNA): TGTGCCAGCAGTTACTCGAACTCCTACAGTGAGCAGTTCTTC.

This sequence joins TRBV5-6 and TRBJ2-1, with D tentatively TRBD1 (5 bases). The CDR3 length is 12 residues. V lost 4 bases and J 12 bases, leaving 14 bases between the germline ends. Germline V gene sequence: CDR1 SGHDT, CDR2 YYEEEE. CDR3 sequence: CASSARTLRQFF. As DNA, the CDR3 is TGTGCCAGCAGCGCCCGGACATTAAGGCAGTTCTTC. The variable domain in full, completed from reference TRBV5-6 and TRBJ2-1, reads DAGVTQSPTHLIKTRGQQVTLRCSPKSGHDTVSWYQQALGQGPQFIFQYYEEEERQRGNFPDRFSGHQFPNYSSELNVNALLLGDSALYLCASSARTLRQFFGPGTRLTVL.

This chain joins TRBV9 and TRBJ2-1; no clear D. V lost 0 bases and J 4 bases, leaving 11 bases between the germline ends. The CDR3 runs to 15 residues. The V gene's germline CDR1 is SGDLS and CDR2 YYNGEE. The CDR3 bases are TGTGCCAGCAGCGTAGAACTAACATTTTACAATGAGCAGTTCTTC. Its translation is CASSVELTFYNEQFF.

This chain uses TRBV28 with TRBJ1-4; no clear D gene. The CDR3 consists of 12 residues. Germline CDR1 is MDHEN and CDR2 is SYDVKM. V was shortened by 7 bases and J by 8 bases, with 11 bases between the two germline ends. The CDR3 DNA reads as TGTGCCAGCAACGGGGTTTTGGAAAAACTGTTTTTT. Residues: CASNGVLEKLFF.